The entry that follows covers one T cell receptor (beta chain) sequence. CDR3 length: 13 amino acids. With 8 bases removed from V and 8 bases from J, the gap between germline ends came to 20 bases. CDR1 and CDR2 (germline): SGHRS, YFSETQ. The sample comes from a study of cytotoxic CD8 clonotypes in ibrutinib-treated CLL. Generated by immunoSEQ multiplex PCR, the TCRdb table keeps only in-frame clones and is missing some. The sample lists roughly 220,000 clones, around 75% occurring once. The clonotype originates from a human donor with chronic lymphocytic leukemia. The source material was PBMCs, sampled after 12 months of ibrutinib treatment. This chain connects TRBV5-1 to TRBJ2-7; weak D call: TRBD2 (6 bases). The CDR3 region is CARDLPLAPKQYF. DNA of the CDR3: TGCGCCAGAGATTTACCGCTAGCGCCCAAGCAGTACTTC. The full variable domain, rest sourced from reference TRBV5-1 and TRBJ2-7, is KAGVTQTPRYLIKTRGQQVTLSCSPISGHRSVSWYQQTPGQGLQFLFEYFSETQRNKGNFPGRFSGRQFSNSRSEMNVSTLELGDSALYLCARDLPLAPKQYFGPGTRLTVT.